Many counts were recorded for the clone carrying this T cell receptor beta chain. What it recognizes is unknown. This sample's time point: sample taken at primary tumor resection. Samples were donated by 72 untreated early-stage non-small cell lung cancer patients. No cell sorting; template was whole RNA from tumor, lung tissue or PBMC. Per the germline V gene, CDR1 is LGHNA and CDR2 is YSLEER. The CDR3 loop spans 16 amino acids. Trimming shortened V by 3 bases and J by 8 bases, and 20 bases separated the two germline ends. This sample is part of a study of spatial heterogeneity in lung cancer. Whole-study results and caveats: Detection of ubiquitous tumor TCRs in blood was higher at resection than follow-up.

TCRdb passed the 5' RACE reads through MiXCR, listing each CDR3 protein once. The profile shows approximately 92,000 distinct CDR3 sequences, about 12% of them singletons. The source of this sequence is a male donor with early-stage non-small cell lung cancer. Sequenced material: PBMCs, taken at surgery. The V gene is TRBV4-3, the J gene TRBJ2-1, with D possibly being TRBD1 or TRBD2 (5 bases each). The CDR3 DNA sequence: TGCGCCAGCAGCCACGAGTGGTTGTTCAGGGACCATGAGCAGTTCTTC. Its protein product is CASSHEWLFRDHEQFF.